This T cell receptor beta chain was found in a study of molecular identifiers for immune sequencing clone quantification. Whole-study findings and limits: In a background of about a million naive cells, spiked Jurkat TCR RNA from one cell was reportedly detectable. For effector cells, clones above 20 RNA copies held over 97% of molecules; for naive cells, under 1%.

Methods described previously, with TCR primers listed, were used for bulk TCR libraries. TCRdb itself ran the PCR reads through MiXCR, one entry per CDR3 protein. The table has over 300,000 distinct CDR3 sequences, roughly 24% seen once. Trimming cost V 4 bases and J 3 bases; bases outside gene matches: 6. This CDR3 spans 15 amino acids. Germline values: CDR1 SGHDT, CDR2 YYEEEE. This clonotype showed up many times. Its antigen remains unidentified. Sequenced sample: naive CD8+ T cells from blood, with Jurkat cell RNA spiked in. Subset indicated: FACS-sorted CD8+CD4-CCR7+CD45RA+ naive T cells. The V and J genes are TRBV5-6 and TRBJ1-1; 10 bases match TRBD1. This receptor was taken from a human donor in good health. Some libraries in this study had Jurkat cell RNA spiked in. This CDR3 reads CASSETGGADTEAFF. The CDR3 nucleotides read TGTGCCAGCAGCGAGACAGGGGGCGCGGACACTGAAGCTTTCTTT.